These 19 T cell receptor beta chains originate from one sample sequenced in a study of cytomegalovirus exposure and HLA in healthy donors. The primer mix had 60 Vbeta and 13 Jbeta primers. Some clones are missing from TCRdb's copy, which holds only in-frame ones; the method was immunoSEQ multiplex PCR. The data contain approximately 190,000 clones, roughly 87% of them singletons. The sample was PBMCs. The source is a boy between 2 and 10 years old in good health and CMV-seronegative.

This clone showed up just once. V is TRBV7-6 and J is TRBJ2-5, with 12 bases lining up with TRBD2. This CDR3 region has 15 residues. CDR1 SGHVS and CDR2 FNYEAQ come from the germline V gene. J was trimmed by 7 bases and V by 3 bases; bases with no gene match: 6. CDR3 sequence: CASSLGTSGGSTQYF. In DNA form, the CDR3 reads TGTGCCAGCAGCTTGGGTACTAGCGGGGGGTCGACCCAGTACTTC.

This clone was detected a few times. This chain links TRBV28 with TRBJ2-7, with TRBD1 matching over 11 bases. The V gene end was trimmed by 7 bases and the J gene end by 5 bases; junction bases not matched to a gene: 7. The CDR3 extends over 14 amino acids. CDR1 is MDHEN and CDR2 is SYDVKM in the germline V gene. Here the CDR3 DNA reads TGTGCCAGCATATCCGGACAGGGGGCCCACGAGCAGTACTTC. It encodes CASISGQGAHEQYF. The entire variable domain, with the rest obtained from reference TRBV28 and TRBJ2-7, is as follows: DVKVTQSSRYLVKRTGEKVFLECVQDMDHENMFWYRQDPGLGLRLIYFSYDVKMKEKGDIPEGYSVSREKKERFSLILESASTNQTSMYLCASISGQGAHEQYFGPGTRLTVT.

The rearrangement joins TRBV7-2 to TRBJ1-6; no firm D call. The CDR3 totals 16 residues. V lost 3 bases and J 0 bases, leaving 9 bases between the germline ends. The germline V gene has CDR1 SGHTA and CDR2 FQGNSA. The CDR3 region is CASSLQASSYNSPLHF. CDR3 coding DNA: TGTGCCAGCAGCTTGCAGGCGAGCTCCTATAATTCACCCCTCCACTTT.

This clone has only a few counts. The CDR3 DNA sequence: TGTGCCAGCAGCTCGCCTCTGCGCTCTGGGGCCAACGTCCTGACTTTC. Encoded protein: CASSSPLRSGANVLTF. The rearrangement joins TRBV7-9 to TRBJ2-6, with no clear D. The CDR3 runs 16 residues. Germline CDR1 SEHNR, CDR2 FQNEAQ (reference sequence). V was shortened by 4 bases and J by 0 bases, with 10 bases between the two germline ends.

This clone was observed a handful of times. The V call is TRBV5-1, the J call TRBJ2-1; TRBD2 matches at 14 bases. CDR1 SGHRS and CDR2 YFSETQ come from the germline V gene. The V gene end was trimmed by 3 bases and the J gene end by 0 bases; junction bases not matched to a gene: 8. This CDR3 has 19 residues. The CDR3 nucleotides read TGCGCCAGCAGCTCTCTAGGACTAGCGGGGGGCTACTCCTACAATGAGCAGTTCTTC. Amino acids: CASSSLGLAGGYSYNEQFF.

This chain links TRBV27 with TRBJ2-3, with 14 bases lining up with TRBD2. This CDR3 contains 21 residues. The germline V gene has CDR1 MNHEY and CDR2 SMNVEV (reference sequence). V shed 5 bases and J 7 bases; nucleotides not matched to a gene: 23. This CDR3 is CASSPRRLAGGPGKLGHTQYF. In DNA form, the CDR3 reads TGTGCCAGCAGTCCCCGAAGACTAGCGGGAGGGCCAGGGAAGCTAGGCCATACGCAGTATTTT.

The gene calls are TRBV5-1 and TRBJ2-1; maybe TRBD2 (5 bases). V gave up 0 bases and J gave up 0 bases, with 16 bases separating them. The germline gives CDR1 SGHRS, CDR2 YFSETQ. The CDR3 is made up of 18 amino acids. CDR3 amino acids: CASSLAYYQRSSYNEQFF. CDR3 nucleotides: TGCGCCAGCAGCTTGGCGTATTACCAGCGGAGCTCCTACAATGAGCAGTTCTTC.

The rearrangement links TRBV30 to TRBJ2-7, with D possibly being TRBD1 (5 bases). This CDR3 has 14 amino acids. Trimming shortened V by 2 bases and J by 3 bases, and 14 bases separated the two germline ends. Germline-derived CDR1 and CDR2 are GTSNPN and SVGIG (reference sequence). The DNA of the CDR3 is TGTGCCTGGAGTAGGGGTCAGGTAAACTACGAGCAGTACTTC. This translates into CAWSRGQVNYEQYF.

This clone was detected a few times. The chain combines TRBV27 with TRBJ1-1; D may be TRBD1 (6 bases). The ends were cut back, 6 bases at V and 6 bases at J, with 17 bases in the middle. This CDR3 has 14 amino acids. Germline loops: CDR1 MNHEY, CDR2 SMNVEV (reference sequence). The CDR3 DNA is TGTGCCAGCAGCCAGAATACAGGGAAGCCTGAAGCTTTCTTT. This translates into CASSQNTGKPEAFF.

The chain has TRBV9 and TRBJ2-6, with 11 bases that match TRBD1. Germline V gene data show CDR1 as SGDLS and CDR2 as YYNGEE. The V and J ends lost 3 bases and 0 bases, in that order; junction bases with no gene match: 11. The CDR3 totals 20 residues. Here the CDR3 reads CASSERDRGFYLSGANVLTF. The DNA for the CDR3 is TGTGCCAGCAGCGAGCGGGACAGGGGGTTTTACCTCTCTGGGGCCAACGTCCTGACTTTC.

The chain has TRBV6-1 and TRBJ2-4; D possibly corresponds to TRBD2 (5 bases). V lost 8 bases and J lost 1, with 9 bases in between. The CDR3 has 13 residues. CDR1 and CDR2 (germline): MNHNS, SASEGT. CDR3 nucleotide sequence: TGTGCCAGCCAGGAGGCGGCCAAAAACATTCAGTACTTC. Protein sequence: CASQEAAKNIQYF.

V and J are TRBV5-6 and TRBJ2-7; 7 bases fit TRBD1. Trimming took 5 bases from V and 6 from J; bases not matched to a gene: 11. The CDR3 totals 14 residues. The germline gives CDR1 SGHDT, CDR2 YYEEEE. The CDR3 sequence: CASSLWTGPSEQYF. CDR3 coding DNA: TGTGCCAGCAGTTTGTGGACAGGTCCTAGCGAGCAGTACTTC.

This clone was picked up a small number of times. This chain connects TRBV6-6 to TRBJ1-1; D perhaps matches TRBD1 (6 bases). V lost 5 bases and J lost 4, with 14 bases in between. The CDR3 runs 14 residues. Germline loops: CDR1 MNHNY, CDR2 SVGAGI (reference sequence). The CDR3 sequence: CASSAQGSSTEAFF. CDR3 bases: TGTGCCAGCAGTGCCCAGGGGTCTTCCACTGAAGCTTTCTTT.

The genes are TRBV23-1 and TRBJ2-3; D might be TRBD1 (8 bases). TRBV23-1 falls under the ORF class, with uncertain function. The length of the CDR3 is 19 residues. The V and J ends lost 2 bases and 2 bases respectively, with 23 bases between them. CDR3 amino acids: CASSQRGDPGTGDTDTQYF. The DNA for the CDR3 is TGCGCCAGCAGTCAACGGGGGGATCCCGGGACAGGCGACACAGATACGCAGTATTTT.

V is TRBV7-4 and J is TRBJ2-7, with 8 bases identical to TRBD2. Germline values: CDR1 SGHVT, CDR2 SQSDAQ. The CDR3 spans 17 residues. The V segment lost 8 bases and the J segment 3 bases; nucleotides outside the gene matches: 18. CDR3 bases: TGTGCCAGCCATACCCCCAGCGGGAGAAGGGGTCTCTACGAGCAGTACTTC. This translates into CASHTPSGRRGLYEQYF. Full variable domain (outside the CDR3, taken from reference TRBV7-4 and TRBJ2-7): GAGVSQSPRYKVAKRGRDVALRCDSISGHVTLYWYRQTLGQGSEVLTYSQSDAQRDKSGRPSGRFSAERPERSVSTLKIQRTEQGDSAVYLCASHTPSGRRGLYEQYFGPGTRLTVT.

The CDR3 sequence is CASSVSASNTGELFF. The CDR3 nucleotides are TGTGCCAGCAGCGTTTCCGCGTCTAACACCGGGGAGCTGTTTTTT. The gene calls are TRBV9 and TRBJ2-2; D is unresolved. Trimming left V 2 bases short and J 2 bases short, with 10 bases between. Germline CDR1 reads SGDLS; CDR2 reads YYNGEE. The CDR3 sequence is 15 residues long. Full variable domain (rest looked up from reference TRBV9 and TRBJ2-2): DSGVTQTPKHLITATGQRVTLRCSPRSGDLSVYWYQQSLDQGLQFLIQYYNGEERAKGNILERFSAQQFPDLHSELNLSSLELGDSALYFCASSVSASNTGELFFGEGSRLTVL.

The V call is TRBV6-1, the J call TRBJ1-5; TRBD1 agrees at 7 bases. This CDR3 has 14 residues. The J segment lost 5 bases and the V segment lost 3 bases, leaving 4 bases of the junction unmatched. Germline loops: CDR1 MNHNS, CDR2 SASEGT. CDR3 amino acids: CASSDRQGYQPQHF. The CDR3 nucleotides are TGTGCCAGCAGTGATCGACAGGGCTATCAGCCCCAGCATTTT.

The J gene is TRBJ2-3, the V gene TRBV2, with 7 bases identical to TRBD1. Germline V gene data show CDR1 as SNHLY and CDR2 as FYNNEI. There are 20 residues in the CDR3. Trimming cost V 4 bases and J 2 bases; bases outside gene matches: 21. The CDR3 is CASSGPTGTVTRMDTDTQYF. DNA of the CDR3: TGTGCCAGCAGTGGCCCGACAGGGACGGTAACCCGAATGGACACAGATACGCAGTATTTT.

V gene TRBV6-5 combines with J gene TRBJ2-3; unclear D gene. The CDR3 has 16 residues. The V end lost 2 bases, the J end lost 5 bases, and 17 bases lay between the germline ends. CDR1 is MNHEY and CDR2 is SVGAGI in the germline V gene. The CDR3 protein is CASSYGGSAVGDTQYF. The CDR3 DNA is TGTGCCAGCAGTTACGGTGGCAGCGCGGTGGGAGATACGCAGTATTTT.